Detailed here is one T cell receptor (beta chain). V shed 2 bases, J shed 1 base, and the junction held 7 bases outside the gene matches. Germline values: CDR1 KGHSH, CDR2 LQKENI. The CDR3 contains 16 residues. Per the original methods: Quantification of nucleated cells was approximated via reference gene primer amplification. Here immunoSEQ multiplex PCR was the method, and the copy in TCRdb shows in-frame clones only, minus some. Clone size and V and J calls were adopted from that table, with D and trimming inferred from the DNA. Among 20,000 to 25,000 clones listed, around 69% were seen once. The data derive from a study of blood T cell repertoires in COVID-19.

This sequence was found in a human donor in a cohort sampled during active or convalescent COVID-19. The chain employs TRBV18 and TRBJ1-1, with 7 bases lining up with TRBD1. What was sequenced was peripheral blood. CDR3: CASSPKPRDRNTEAFF. The CDR3 region has the DNA TGTGCCAGCTCACCAAAACCCCGGGACAGGAACACTGAAGCTTTCTTT.